The entry that follows covers one TCR beta chain sequence. Its antigen is as yet unknown. The sample originates from a study of T cell responses to AZD1222 COVID-19 vaccine. Whole-study findings and limits: Researchers took repertoire samples only after the peak T cell response had come. Nearly half of unique spike-specific TCRs reportedly avoided B.1.351 and B.1.1.7 mutated regions. Only 5 to 7 AZD1222 recipients were seropositive at baseline.

Libraries were prepared by immunoSEQ multiplex PCR; TCRdb keeps only in-frame clonotypes and omits some of them. This table has about 180,000 clones, 88% appearing once. V lost 5 bases and J 4 bases, leaving 11 bases between the germline ends. CDR3 length: 14 residues. Germline CDR1 MNHEY, CDR2 SVGAGI. This receptor was obtained from an adult in good health. The chain is built from TRBV6-5 and TRBJ1-4; D not certain. Here the sequenced sample was peripheral blood, taken on day 0 of AZD1222 vaccination. The chain's CDR3 is CASSLELFNEKLFF. The CDR3 DNA reads TGTGCCAGCAGTCTCGAGCTATTTAATGAAAAACTGTTTTTT.